A single sample gave rise to the 16 T cell receptor beta chains below, sequenced in a study of T cell responses to AZD1222 COVID-19 vaccine. TCRdb keeps only in-frame clones here, not all; method: immunoSEQ multiplex PCR. The data hold about 150,000 clones, with roughly nine tenths observed a single time. The specimen was peripheral blood, collected on day 0 of MenACWY control vaccination. All receptors come from an adult in good health.

This clone showed up just a few times. The chain is built from TRBV7-3 and TRBJ2-2, with a tentative D call TRBD1 (6 bases). The CDR3 extends over 17 amino acids. The V end was cut by 6 bases, the J end by 4 bases, with 21 bases between. Per the germline V gene, CDR1 is SGHTA and CDR2 is FQGTGA. CDR3 loop: CASSFPSAGEFTGELFF. CDR3 in DNA: TGTGCCAGCAGTTTTCCCTCCGCAGGGGAGTTCACCGGGGAGCTGTTTTTT.

This chain uses TRBV6-5 with TRBJ2-5; no reliable D call. The CDR3 spans 13 residues. Germline CDR1 MNHEY, CDR2 SVGAGI. V dropped 6 bases and J dropped 1 base, with 9 bases sitting between them. For the CDR3, the DNA is TGTGCCAGCAGGGCAGGCCTCCAAGAGACCCAGTACTTC. Encoded protein: CASRAGLQETQYF.

The rearrangement joins TRBV28 to TRBJ1-5; maybe TRBD1 (6 bases). The CDR3 runs 16 residues. Trimming took off 4 bases at V and 2 bases at J, with 15 bases between the two ends. CDR1 and CDR2 from the germline V gene are MDHEN and SYDVKM. The CDR3 reads CASSSNRWGRNQPQHF. DNA for the CDR3: TGTGCCAGCAGTTCAAACCGGTGGGGGCGCAATCAGCCCCAGCATTTT.

About this clone itself: This sample also contains other DNA sequences that code for the same CDR3. The gene calls are TRBV6-6 and TRBJ1-1; the D is unclear. Trimming pared 2 bases from V and 3 bases from J, leaving 4 bases between. Germline assignment: CDR1 MNHNY and CDR2 SVGAGI (reference sequence). This CDR3 is built from 12 residues. CDR3 bases: TGTGCCAGCAGTTACGGGGACACTGAAGCTTTCTTT. Translating it yields CASSYGDTEAFF.

This chain uses TRBV12-3 or TRBV12-4 with TRBJ1-2; TRBD1 might be the D (5 bases). V was clipped by 4 bases and J by 3 bases, with 9 bases between them. The CDR3 has 13 amino acids. CDR3 sequence: CASSYQGDYGYTF. CDR3 bases: TGTGCCAGCAGTTATCAGGGCGACTATGGCTACACCTTC.

The chain uses TRBV6-2 or TRBV6-3 and TRBJ2-7; D may be TRBD2 (6 bases). Germline V CDR1 and CDR2: MNHEY, SVGEGT. This CDR3 spans 15 amino acids. Trimming took 5 bases from V and 3 from J, leaving 17 bases between them. The CDR3: CASSRIRRGGYEQYF. As DNA, the CDR3 is TGTGCCAGCAGTAGAATACGGAGGGGCGGCTACGAGCAGTACTTC.

The gene calls are TRBV5-1 and TRBJ2-1; D is ambiguous. The germline gives CDR1 SGHRS, CDR2 YFSETQ. The V end was cut by 4 bases, the J end by 6 bases, with 14 bases between. The CDR3 has 14 residues. The CDR3 coding sequence is TGCGCCAGCAGCCCTCTAAGGACGGGCAATGAGCAGTTCTTC. Its translation: CASSPLRTGNEQFF. The variable domain in full, completed from reference TRBV5-1 and TRBJ2-1, reads KAGVTQTPRYLIKTRGQQVTLSCSPISGHRSVSWYQQTPGQGLQFLFEYFSETQRNKGNFPGRFSGRQFSNSRSEMNVSTLELGDSALYLCASSPLRTGNEQFFGPGTRLTVL.

The rearrangement joins TRBV14 to TRBJ2-5, with TRBD1 matching 8 bases. With 4 bases clipped from V and 1 base from J, the junction kept 5 bases outside the gene matches. The CDR3 contains 15 residues. Germline V gives CDR1 SGHDN, CDR2 FVKESK. CDR3 nucleotides: TGTGCCAGCAGCCCCCTGGGACAGGCCCAAGAGACCCAGTACTTC. It codes for CASSPLGQAQETQYF. Filled out from reference TRBV14 and TRBJ2-5, the complete variable domain reads EAGVTQFPSHSVIEKGQTVTLRCDPISGHDNLYWYRRVMGKEIKFLLHFVKESKQDESGMPNNRFLAERTGGTYSTLKVQPAELEDSGVYFCASSPLGQAQETQYFGPGTRLLVL.

The chain employs TRBV6-5 and TRBJ2-6; no definite D call. Per the germline V gene, CDR1 is MNHEY and CDR2 is SVGAGI. V lost 2 bases, J lost 1 base, and 6 bases lay in between. This CDR3 contains 15 residues. CDR3: CASSYEASGANVLTF. For the CDR3, the DNA is TGTGCCAGCAGTTACGAGGCATCTGGGGCCAACGTCCTGACTTTC.

This clone has a handful of counts. The rearrangement links TRBV2 to TRBJ2-7, with TRBD2 matching 7 bases. Unmatched junction bases numbered 6, after V lost 7 bases and J lost 0 bases. Germline V gives CDR1 SNHLY, CDR2 FYNNEI. CDR3 length equals 14 residues. The CDR3 reads CASTGTIGSYEQYF. The CDR3 nucleotides are TGTGCCAGCACCGGGACTATCGGCTCCTACGAGCAGTACTTC.

CDR3 protein: CASSGGGIVNEKLFF. The DNA of the CDR3 is TGTGCCAGCAGTGGCGGGGGGATCGTTAATGAAAAACTGTTTTTT. The chain combines TRBV25-1 with TRBJ1-4; TRBD1 might be the D (5 bases). V gave up 4 bases and J gave up 4 bases, with 13 bases separating them. The germline V gene has CDR1 MGHDK and CDR2 SYGVNS. The CDR3 length is 15 residues. Filled out from reference TRBV25-1 and TRBJ1-4, the complete variable domain reads EADIYQTPRYLVIGTGKKITLECSQTMGHDKMYWYQQDPGMELHLIHYSYGVNSTEKGDLSSESTVSRIRTEHFPLTLESARPSHTSQYLCASSGGGIVNEKLFFGSGTQLSVL.

This chain links TRBV3-1 (or the pseudogene TRBV3-2) with TRBJ1-5; 7 bases are a match to TRBD1. Trimming removed 4 bases from V and 2 bases from J; junction bases left unmatched: 5. This CDR3 region has 15 residues. CDR1 and CDR2 (germline): LGHDT, YNNKEL (reference sequence). CDR3 sequence: CASSLGGTGNQPQHF. CDR3 in DNA: TGTGCCAGCAGCCTCGGCGGGACAGGCAATCAGCCCCAGCATTTT.

The rearrangement joins TRBV2 to TRBJ2-5; no firm D call. Germline CDR1 is SNHLY and CDR2 is FYNNEI. The CDR3 is 13 residues long. The V and J ends lost 3 bases and 4 bases respectively, with 9 bases between them. This CDR3 is CASSERRAETQYF. In DNA, the CDR3 is TGTGCCAGCAGTGAGCGTAGGGCAGAGACCCAGTACTTC.

The chain is built from TRBV7-9 and TRBJ2-3; no clear D. CDR1 is SEHNR and CDR2 is FQNEAQ in the germline V gene (reference sequence). V dropped 1 base and J dropped 3 bases, with 2 bases sitting between them. This CDR3 has 12 residues. CDR3 coding DNA: TGTGCCAGCAGCTTAGAAACAGATACGCAGTATTTT. It translates to CASSLETDTQYF.

As for this clone: Other nucleotide sequences from this sample produce the same CDR3. The DNA for the CDR3 is TGCGCCAGCAGCCCTGGGACAGGGGGCGCGGGCACTGAAGCTTTCTTT. This gives the protein CASSPGTGGAGTEAFF. This rearrangement joins TRBV5-1 to TRBJ1-1, with 12 nucleotides matching TRBD1. Looked up from germline, CDR1 is SGHRS and CDR2 is YFSETQ. Trimming at V came to 4 bases and at J to 4 bases, leaving 8 bases not matched to a gene. This CDR3 has 16 amino acids.

The rearrangement joins TRBV19 to TRBJ2-7; D unresolved. V lost 4 bases and J lost 1, with 8 bases in between. Germline V lookup: CDR1 LNHDA, CDR2 SQIVND (reference sequence). CDR3 size: 13 residues. DNA for the CDR3: TGTGCCAGTAGTAGGGCTAGTTCCTACGAGCAGTACTTC. Amino acids: CASSRASSYEQYF.